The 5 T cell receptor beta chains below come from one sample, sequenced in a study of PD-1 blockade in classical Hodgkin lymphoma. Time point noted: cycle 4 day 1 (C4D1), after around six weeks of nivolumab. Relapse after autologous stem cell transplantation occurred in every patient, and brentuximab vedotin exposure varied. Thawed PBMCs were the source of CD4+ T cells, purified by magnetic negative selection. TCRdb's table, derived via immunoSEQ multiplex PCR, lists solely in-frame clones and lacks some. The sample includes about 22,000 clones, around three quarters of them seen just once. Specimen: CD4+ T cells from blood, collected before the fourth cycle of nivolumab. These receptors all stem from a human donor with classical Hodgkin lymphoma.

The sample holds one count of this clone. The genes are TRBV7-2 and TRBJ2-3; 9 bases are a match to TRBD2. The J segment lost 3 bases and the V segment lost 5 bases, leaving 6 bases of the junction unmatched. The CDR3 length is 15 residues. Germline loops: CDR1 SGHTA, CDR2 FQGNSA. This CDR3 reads CASSAWTSATDTQYF. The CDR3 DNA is TGTGCCAGCAGCGCGTGGACTAGCGCGACAGATACGCAGTATTTT.

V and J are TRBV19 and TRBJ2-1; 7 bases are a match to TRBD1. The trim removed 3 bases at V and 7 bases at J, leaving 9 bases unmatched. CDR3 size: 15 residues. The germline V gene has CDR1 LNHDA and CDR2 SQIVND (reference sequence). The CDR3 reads CASSMMVKQGNEQFF. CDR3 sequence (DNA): TGTGCCAGTAGTATGATGGTGAAACAGGGGAATGAGCAGTTCTTC.

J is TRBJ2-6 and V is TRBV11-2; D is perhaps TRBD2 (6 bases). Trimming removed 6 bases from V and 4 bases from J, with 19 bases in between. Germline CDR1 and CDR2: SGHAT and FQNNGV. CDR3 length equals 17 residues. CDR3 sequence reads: CASRLSGGELGANVLTF. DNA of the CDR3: TGTGCCAGCAGACTTTCCGGGGGAGAGTTGGGGGCCAACGTCCTGACTTTC. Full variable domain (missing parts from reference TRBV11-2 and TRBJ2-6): EAGVAQSPRYKIIEKRQSVAFWCNPISGHATLYWYQQILGQGPKLLIQFQNNGVVDDSQLPKDRFSAERLKGVDSTLKIQPAKLEDSAVYLCASRLSGGELGANVLTFGAGSRLTVL.

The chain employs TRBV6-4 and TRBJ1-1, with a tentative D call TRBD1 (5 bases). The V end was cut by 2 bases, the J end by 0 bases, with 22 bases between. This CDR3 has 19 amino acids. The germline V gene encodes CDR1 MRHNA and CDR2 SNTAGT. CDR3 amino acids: CASSDQTGRSYSMNTEAFF. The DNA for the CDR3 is TGTGCCAGCAGTGACCAAACGGGACGGTCCTACTCAATGAACACTGAAGCTTTCTTT.

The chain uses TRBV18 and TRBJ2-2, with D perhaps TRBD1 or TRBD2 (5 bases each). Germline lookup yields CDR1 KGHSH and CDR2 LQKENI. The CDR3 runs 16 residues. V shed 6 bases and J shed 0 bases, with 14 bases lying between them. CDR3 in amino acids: CASSPPGRTNTGELFF. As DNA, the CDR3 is TGTGCCAGCTCCCCGCCGGGACGCACGAACACCGGGGAGCTGTTTTTT.